Reported below is one T cell receptor (beta chain). Its target is not known. Treatment here: approximately 18 received Ad26.COV2.S at low or high dose, single or two shots; 5 received placebo; per-sample allocation not given. Vaccine and placebo recipients were sampled on day 63 after the first injection. These data belong to a study of Ad26.COV2.S vaccination and SARS-CoV-2 variants. Across the whole study: Ad26.COV2.S given intramuscularly, once or twice 56 days apart.

Study-wide findings and caveats: Total T cell responses may have been underestimated by the TCR breadth and depth analyses.

Germline values: CDR1 MGHDK, CDR2 SYGVNS. The CDR3 totals 15 residues. After removal of 6 bases from V and 0 bases from J, the junction contained 4 bases not matched to a gene. Some clones are missing from TCRdb's copy, which holds only in-frame ones; the method was immunoSEQ multiplex PCR. The table lists about 680,000 clones, around 89% of them singletons. Sequencing used peripheral blood, obtained in a trial of Ad26.COV2.S vaccine versus placebo. V and J are TRBV25-1 and TRBJ2-2, with 7 bases matching TRBD1. The clonotype originates from a person between 18 and 60 years old who received the Ad26.COV2.S COVID-19 vaccine or a placebo. The CDR3 DNA is TGTGCCAGCAGATCGGACAGGTCGAACACCGGGGAGCTGTTTTTT. Its translation: CASRSDRSNTGELFF.